One and the same sample provided the 26 T cell receptor beta chains below, sequenced in a study of early T cells in non-severe SARS-CoV-2 infection. TCRdb passed the 5' RACE reads through MiXCR, listing each CDR3 protein once. Of about 83,000 distinct CDR3 sequences listed, more than 9% are singletons. Sequencing was carried out using whole blood. The source of these receptors is an adult who was a healthcare worker with PCR-confirmed SARS-CoV-2 infection or an uninfected control (not recorded which).

The CDR3: CASRLAGYTGELFF. In DNA form, the CDR3 reads TGTGCCAGCCGGCTAGCGGGGTACACCGGGGAGCTGTTTTTT. The chain recombines TRBV2 with TRBJ2-2; 9 bases align to TRBD2. The germline V gene encodes CDR1 SNHLY and CDR2 FYNNEI. V was clipped by 8 bases and J by 3 bases; unmatched bases: 4. The CDR3 runs 14 residues.

This chain uses TRBV18 with TRBJ2-2; 7 positions match TRBD2. In germline, CDR1 is KGHSH, CDR2 LQKENI. The CDR3 totals 16 residues. The V and J ends lost 5 bases and 2 bases, in that order; junction bases with no gene match: 8. The CDR3 DNA follows: TGTGCCAGCTCAGCAAACCAAGCGGGAAACACCGGGGAGCTGTTTTTT. Translating gives CASSANQAGNTGELFF.

This clonotype occurred many times. The chain has TRBV7-6 and TRBJ2-3; TRBD2 is a possible D gene (5 bases). CDR3 size: 15 residues. The V gene's germline CDR1 is SGHVS and CDR2 FNYEAQ. V lost 1 base and J 1 base, leaving 9 bases between the germline ends. The CDR3 loop is CASSLGGAGTDTQYF. For the CDR3, the DNA is TGTGCCAGCAGCTTAGGGGGAGCAGGCACAGATACGCAGTATTTT.

The chain uses TRBV7-9 and TRBJ1-2, with a possible D match to TRBD1 (5 bases). CDR1 and CDR2 from the germline V gene are SEHNR and FQNEAQ (reference sequence). This CDR3 region has 15 residues. The germline V and J ends were trimmed by 0 bases and 6 bases, with 14 bases remaining between them. CDR3 region: CASSLAGGEVNGYTF. CDR3 DNA: TGTGCCAGCAGCTTAGCTGGAGGGGAGGTGAATGGCTACACCTTC.

This clonotype was seen a few times. The CDR3 loop reads CASSFEGRAETQYF. CDR3 sequence (DNA): TGTGCCAGCAGCTTCGAGGGTCGCGCGGAGACCCAGTACTTC. The gene calls are TRBV7-9 and TRBJ2-5, with D possibly matching TRBD2 (5 bases). V shed 3 bases and J shed 5 bases, with 13 bases lying between them. This CDR3 has 14 amino acids. Per the germline V gene, CDR1 is SEHNR and CDR2 is FQNEAQ (reference sequence).

In this sample, this clonotype turned up a few times. One end of the junction varies from germline; a read error may be responsible. V is TRBV2 and J is TRBJ1-1; maybe TRBD1 (5 bases). This CDR3 has 13 residues. Per the germline V gene, CDR1 is SNHLY and CDR2 is FYNNEI. The CDR3 loop reads CASSVGGVTEVFF. CDR3 coding DNA: TGTGCCAGCAGTGTCGGGGGAGTCACTGAAGTTTTCTTT.

This clonotype came up a few times. This chain uses TRBV27 with TRBJ1-1; D remains unclear. The V gene's germline CDR1 is MNHEY and CDR2 SMNVEV (reference sequence). The CDR3 runs to 12 residues. V was clipped by 5 bases and J by 5 bases, with 9 bases between them. The CDR3 here is CASSPGATEAFF. The CDR3 DNA sequence: TGTGCCAGCAGTCCTGGAGCTACTGAAGCTTTCTTT.

Concerning this clonotype: The CDR3 end shows no conserved phenylalanine or tryptophan, and so a read error is likely. The V call is TRBV20-1, the J call TRBJ2-7; D is uncertain. Germline V gives CDR1 DFQATT, CDR2 SNEGSKA (reference sequence). Trimming left V 3 bases short and J 2 bases short, with 14 bases between. This CDR3 region has 14 residues. CDR3 sequence (DNA): TGCAGTGCTAGTCGTCGCAGAACAACCTACGAGCAGTACCTC. Translated: CSASRRRTTYEQYL.

This chain connects TRBV29-1 to TRBJ2-2, with 7 positions matching TRBD1. Unmatched junction bases numbered 6, after V lost 5 bases and J lost 3 bases. Germline assignment: CDR1 SQVTM and CDR2 ANQGSEA. CDR3 length equals 14 residues. In DNA, the CDR3 is TGCAGCGTTCCCCGACAGGGAGACACCGGGGAGCTGTTTTTT. It encodes CSVPRQGDTGELFF.

This clonotype turned up a few times. The rearrangement joins TRBV10-3 to TRBJ2-7, with a tentative D call TRBD2 (5 bases). The CDR3 is 14 residues long. V was trimmed by 6 bases and J by 5 bases, leaving 17 bases between them. Germline V gene data show CDR1 as ENHRY and CDR2 as SYGVKD. CDR3 protein: CAISSGILFDEQYF. In DNA, the CDR3 is TGTGCCATCAGCTCCGGGATATTGTTTGACGAGCAGTACTTC.

This clonotype was seen only a few times. The chain combines TRBV5-6 with TRBJ1-1; TRBD1 agrees at 7 bases. The CDR3 spans 15 residues. CDR1 and CDR2 (germline): SGHDT, YYEEEE. Trimming at V came to 5 bases and at J to 0 bases, leaving 7 bases not matched to a gene. In DNA form, the CDR3 reads TGTGCCAGCAGTTCACCGGGACAGATGAACACTGAAGCTTTCTTT. It codes for CASSSPGQMNTEAFF.

This clonotype was detected many times. This chain joins TRBV7-2 and TRBJ1-3; D not certain. Germline loops: CDR1 SGHTA, CDR2 FQGNSA. Trimming stripped 1 base from V and 4 bases from J, with 8 bases between. CDR3 length: 14 amino acids. This CDR3 reads CASSLGLAGNTIYF. In DNA, the CDR3 is TGTGCCAGCAGCTTAGGGCTTGCAGGAAACACCATATATTTT.

This chain joins TRBV4-2 and TRBJ2-7, with D maybe TRBD1 (6 bases). Trimming shortened V by 3 bases and J by 2 bases, and 23 bases separated the two germline ends. This CDR3 contains 18 residues. Germline V CDR1 and CDR2: LGHNA, YNFKEQ. The CDR3 DNA is TGTGCCAGCAGCCAGCATACAGGGCCCAGCATCGAAACCTACGAGCAGTACTTC. Translation gives CASSQHTGPSIETYEQYF.

Only a few counts were recorded for this clonotype. This chain links TRBV20-1 with TRBJ1-5, with a possible D match to TRBD1 (6 bases). The germline V and J ends were trimmed by 1 base and 7 bases, with 14 bases remaining between them. CDR1 DFQATT and CDR2 SNEGSKA come from the germline V gene (reference sequence). The CDR3 is made up of 14 amino acids. CDR3 region: CSARAAGVVQPQHF. The CDR3, as DNA: TGCAGTGCTAGAGCTGCAGGGGTGGTGCAGCCCCAGCATTTT.

The J gene is TRBJ2-7, the V gene TRBV10-3; D is undetermined. The germline CDR1 and CDR2 sequences are ENHRY and SYGVKD. Trimming removed 3 bases from V and 5 bases from J, with 5 bases in between. The CDR3 spans 11 residues. The CDR3 sequence is CAISDPNEQYF. The CDR3 region has the DNA TGTGCCATCAGTGACCCCAACGAGCAGTACTTC.

The chain employs TRBV21-1 and TRBJ2-7; TRBD2, the table's D call, lacks a check against the DNA. TRBV21-1 is deemed a pseudogene. The CDR3 totals 16 residues. CDR3 sequence (DNA): TGTGCCAGCAGCAAAGGTAGCGGGGCGATTAGCTACGAGCAGTACTTC. It specifies CASSKGSGAISYEQYF.

The rearrangement joins TRBV6-6 to TRBJ1-5, with a weak D call TRBD1 (5 bases). CDR3 length: 14 residues. V lost 2 bases to trimming and J lost 5 bases, with 10 bases between them. The V gene's germline CDR1 is MNHNY and CDR2 SVGAGI (reference sequence). The CDR3 reads CASSYNIRDQPQHF. The CDR3 DNA reads TGTGCCAGCAGTTACAATATCAGGGATCAGCCCCAGCATTTT.

This clonotype was seen a few times. CDR3 protein: CASSPRDRSETQYF. CDR3 DNA sequence: TGTGCCAGCAGCCCAAGGGACAGATCGGAGACCCAGTACTTC. The chain combines TRBV7-9 with TRBJ2-5; 7 positions match TRBD1. The CDR3 has 14 amino acids. Per the germline V gene, CDR1 is SEHNR and CDR2 is FQNEAQ (reference sequence). V lost 5 bases, J lost 5 bases, and 8 bases stayed unmatched.

This clonotype occurred many times. The CDR3 here is CASGSGRETQYF. The CDR3 nucleotides read TGTGCCAGCGGGAGCGGGAGAGAGACCCAGTACTTC. This chain uses TRBV7-9 with TRBJ2-5, with 8 bases matching TRBD2. The CDR3 has 12 residues. J was trimmed by 4 bases and V by 8 bases; bases with no gene match: 3. Germline lookup yields CDR1 SEHNR and CDR2 FQNEAQ (reference sequence).

Only a few counts were recorded for this clonotype. The J gene is TRBJ1-1, the V gene TRBV20-1; D is possibly TRBD1 (6 bases). CDR3 length equals 13 residues. CDR1 and CDR2 from the germline V gene are DFQATT and SNEGSKA (reference sequence). V was shortened by 6 bases and J by 3 bases, with 14 bases between the two germline ends. CDR3 nucleotide sequence: TGCAGTGCATCTATGGACAGCTACACTGAAGCTTTCTTT. It codes for CSASMDSYTEAFF.

In this sample, this clonotype turned up once. This sequence joins TRBV6-6 and TRBJ2-3; 11 bases map to TRBD1. V lost 9 bases, J lost 3 bases, and 11 bases stayed unmatched. The germline V gene encodes CDR1 MNHNY and CDR2 SVGAGI (reference sequence). The CDR3 totals 16 residues. In DNA, the CDR3 is TGTGCCAGTCACCGAGGAGGGACAGGGGGGACAGATACGCAGTATTTT. Its protein is CASHRGGTGGTDTQYF.

The V gene is TRBV11-3, the J gene TRBJ2-1, with no clear D. The V end lost 0 bases, the J end lost 7 bases, and 7 bases lay between the germline ends. The length of the CDR3 is 13 residues. Germline CDR1 reads SGHNT; CDR2 reads YENEEA. The CDR3 here is CASSLEPQNEQFF. The CDR3 nucleotides are TGTGCCAGCAGCTTAGAACCGCAGAATGAGCAGTTCTTC.

V gene TRBV29-1 combines with J gene TRBJ2-3; 8 bases match TRBD1. Germline V gene lookup returns CDR1 SQVTM and CDR2 ANQGSEA. The ends lost 8 bases at V and 2 bases at J; junction bases unmatched: 12. This CDR3 is 15 amino acids long. The CDR3 spells CSSLGGTGSTDTQYF. Here the CDR3 DNA reads TGCAGCTCCCTGGGTGGGACAGGATCCACAGATACGCAGTATTTT.

This clonotype was picked up a small number of times. The chain couples TRBV27 to TRBJ1-2; 11 nucleotides align to TRBD1. The CDR3 covers 15 residues. Germline CDR1 is MNHEY and CDR2 is SMNVEV (reference sequence). The junction had 9 bases not matched to a gene; V was cut back by 4 bases and J by 8 bases. DNA for the CDR3: TGTGCCAGCAGTTCGAAGGACAGGGGGCCGCTAGGCTACACCTTC. This gives the protein CASSSKDRGPLGYTF.

The rearrangement joins TRBV25-1 to TRBJ2-1; D gene uncertain. V lost 1 base to trimming and J lost 14 bases, with 15 bases between them. Germline CDR1 reads MGHDK; CDR2 reads SYGVNS. This CDR3 spans 13 amino acids. The CDR3 DNA reads TGTGCCAGCAGTGAATTCAACAGCGCAATTGAGTTCTTC. Translating gives CASSEFNSAIEFF.

This clonotype has a handful of counts. The gene calls are TRBV6-2 or TRBV6-3 and TRBJ2-1; 9 bases line up with TRBD2. This CDR3 has 18 amino acids. J was trimmed by 4 bases and V by 5 bases; bases with no gene match: 15. Germline V gene lookup returns CDR1 MNHEY and CDR2 SVGEGT. CDR3 in amino acids: CASSTHLYWREGYNEQFF. The CDR3 nucleotides are TGTGCCAGCAGTACCCACCTGTATTGGCGGGAGGGTTACAATGAGCAGTTCTTC.